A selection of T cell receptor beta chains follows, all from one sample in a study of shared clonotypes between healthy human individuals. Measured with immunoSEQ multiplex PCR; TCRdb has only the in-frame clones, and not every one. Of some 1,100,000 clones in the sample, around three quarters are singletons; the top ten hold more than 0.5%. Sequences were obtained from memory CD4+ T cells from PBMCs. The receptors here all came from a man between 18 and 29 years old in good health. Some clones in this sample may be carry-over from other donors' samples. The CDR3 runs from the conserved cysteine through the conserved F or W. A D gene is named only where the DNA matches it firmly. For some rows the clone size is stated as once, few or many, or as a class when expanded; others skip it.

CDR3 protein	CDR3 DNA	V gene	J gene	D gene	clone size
CASSLIAGNTGELFF	TGCGCCAGCAGCTTAATTGCAGGGAACACCGGGGAGCTGTTTTTT	TRBV5-1	TRBJ2-2	.	many
CAISDYREGTEAFF	TGTGCCATCAGTGACTACAGGGAGGGCACTGAAGCTTTCTTT	TRBV10-3	TRBJ1-1	.	.
CASSLGEDTQYF	TGTGCCAGCAGCTTAGGCGAAGATACGCAGTATTTT	TRBV11-3	TRBJ2-3	.	.
CASGLVSSTDTQYF	TGTGCCAGCGGTCTAGTGAGTAGCACAGATACGCAGTATTTT	TRBV7-3	TRBJ2-3	.	once
CASSLTSGRATDEQFF	TGTGCCAGCAGCCTGACTAGCGGGAGGGCCACGGATGAGCAGTTCTTC	TRBV7-9	TRBJ2-1	TRBD2	many
CASRGQDTGELFF	TGCGCCAGCAGAGGACAGGACACCGGGGAGCTGTTTTTT	TRBV5-1	TRBJ2-2	TRBD1	.
CASSLMSQETQYF	TGTGCCAGCAGCTTAATGTCGCAGGAGACCCAGTACTTC	TRBV7-2	TRBJ2-5	.	.
CASGRGWGGLRETEAFF	TGTGCCTCCGGTAGAGGGTGGGGCGGGTTGAGAGAGACTGAAGCTTTCTTT	TRBV30	TRBJ1-1	.	.
CASSFSGTGYEQYF	TGTGCCAGCAGCTTCAGCGGGACAGGGTACGAGCAGTACTTC	TRBV5-5	TRBJ2-7	TRBD1	.
CASSSGQVYGYTF	TGTGCCAGCAGCTCGGGACAGGTTTATGGCTACACCTTC	TRBV5-4	TRBJ1-2	TRBD1	.
CASSIRDFEETQYF	TGTGCCAGCAGTATTAGGGACTTCGAAGAGACCCAGTACTTC	TRBV28	TRBJ2-5	.	.
CASSLAVGGPAEAFF	TGCGCCAGCAGCTTGGCCGTTGGGGGGCCAGCTGAAGCTTTCTTT	TRBV5-1	TRBJ1-1	.	few
CASSYRRGEQFF	TGTGCCAGCAGTTACCGACGGGGTGAGCAGTTCTTC	TRBV28	TRBJ2-1	.	.
CASRVLGGYTF	TGTGCCAGCAGGGTGTTGGGAGGCTACACCTTC	TRBV2	TRBJ1-2	.	.
CASSSGTSGKSYEQYF	TGCGCCAGCAGCTCCGGGACTAGCGGGAAGTCCTACGAGCAGTACTTC	TRBV5-1	TRBJ2-7	TRBD2	.
CASSPDRANTGELFF	TGTGCCAGCAGTCCGGACAGGGCGAACACCGGGGAGCTGTTTTTT	TRBV27	TRBJ2-2	TRBD1	.
CASSLGGLGGTDTQYF	TGTGCCAGCAGTTTGGGAGGACTAGGGGGCACAGATACGCAGTATTTT	TRBV28	TRBJ2-3	TRBD2	.
CASSQTTTSGGFYEQYF	TGCGCCAGCAGCCAGACTACCACTAGCGGGGGATTCTACGAGCAGTACTTC	TRBV4-1	TRBJ2-7	TRBD2	.
CASSPGQGGEKLFF	TGCGCCAGCAGCCCGGGACAGGGTGGAGAAAAACTGTTTTTT	TRBV5-1	TRBJ1-4	TRBD1	.
CASSSSGGLATYNEQFF	TGCGCCAGCAGCTCCTCGGGGGGACTAGCGACTTACAATGAGCAGTTCTTC	TRBV5-1	TRBJ2-1	TRBD2	.
CASSRFRGEEAFF	TGTGCCAGCAGCCGCTTTCGAGGAGAGGAAGCTTTCTTT	TRBV28	TRBJ1-1	.	.
CASSQGNTQYF	TGTGCCAGCAGCCAGGGGAATACGCAGTATTTT	TRBV11-2	TRBJ2-3	.	few
CASMRDTGELFF	TGTGCCAGCATGCGCGACACCGGGGAGCTGTTTTTT	TRBV28	TRBJ2-2	.	.
CAWSVGTVYEQYF	TGTGCCTGGAGTGTCGGGACAGTCTACGAGCAGTACTTC	TRBV30	TRBJ2-7	TRBD1	.
CASSLNAPYEQYF	TGTGCCAGCAGCTTAAACGCACCGTACGAGCAGTACTTC	TRBV11-2	TRBJ2-7	.	.
CACQTSGSLGEQFF	TGTGCCTGCCAGACTAGCGGGAGTCTAGGTGAGCAGTTCTTC	TRBV30	TRBJ2-1	TRBD2	.
CASSLDGNQPQHF	TGTGCCAGCAGCTTAGACGGAAATCAGCCCCAGCATTTT	TRBV11-2	TRBJ1-5	.	once
CASSERLYSNQPQHF	TGTGCCAGCAGTGAACGGCTCTATAGCAATCAGCCCCAGCATTTT	TRBV2	TRBJ1-5	.	.
CAIRVQGAVDTQYF	TGTGCCATCAGAGTACAGGGGGCGGTAGATACGCAGTATTTT	TRBV10-3	TRBJ2-3	TRBD1	.
CASSSGLLGEQYF	TGTGCCAGCAGCTCGGGTCTACTGGGGGAGCAGTACTTC	TRBV7-3	TRBJ2-7	.	.
CSALSGQETQYF	TGCAGCGCCCTGTCGGGTCAAGAGACCCAGTACTTC	TRBV29-1	TRBJ2-5	.	.